The T cell receptor beta chain described here comes from a study of T-cell memory formation after mild COVID-19. Researchers used 5'RACE with constant-segment primers to make TCR alpha and TCR beta cDNA libraries that carry sample barcodes and UMIs. MiXCR, run by TCRdb on the 5' RACE reads, gives a single entry per CDR3 protein. The table records roughly 400,000 distinct CDR3 sequences, about 16% of them present only once. Germline assignment: CDR1 SEHNR and CDR2 FQNEAQ (reference sequence). Trimming cost V 1 base and J 2 bases, with 12 bases left between them. This CDR3 comprises 16 residues. The TCR sequence derives from a man aged 18 to 30 who had mild COVID-19 (a few samples of this study predate the infection). Cell type and time point are not known. The sequenced material came from PBMCs or a T cell subset sorted from them (not recorded which). The chain couples TRBV7-9 to TRBJ1-3; D unresolved. This chain's CDR3 is CASSLVDATPGNTIYF. CDR3 nucleotides: TGTGCCAGCAGCTTAGTGGACGCGACGCCTGGAAACACCATATATTTT. The entire variable domain, with the rest obtained from reference TRBV7-9 and TRBJ1-3, is as follows: DTGVSQNPRHKITKRGQNVTFRCDPISEHNRLYWYRQTLGQGPEFLTYFQNEAQLEKSRLLSDRFSAERPKGSFSTLEIQRTEQGDSAMYLCASSLVDATPGNTIYFGEGSWLTVV.